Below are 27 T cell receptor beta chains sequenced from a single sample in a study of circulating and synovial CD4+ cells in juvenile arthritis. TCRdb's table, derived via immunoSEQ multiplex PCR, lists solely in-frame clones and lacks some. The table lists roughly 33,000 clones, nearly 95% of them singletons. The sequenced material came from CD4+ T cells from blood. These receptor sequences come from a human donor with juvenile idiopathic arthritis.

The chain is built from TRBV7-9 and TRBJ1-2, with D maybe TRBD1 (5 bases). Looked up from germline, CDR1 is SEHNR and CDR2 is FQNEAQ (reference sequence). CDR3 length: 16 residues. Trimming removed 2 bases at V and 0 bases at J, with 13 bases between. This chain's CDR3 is CASSLHEGVANYGYTF. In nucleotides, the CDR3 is TGTGCCAGCAGCTTACATGAAGGGGTAGCTAACTATGGCTACACCTTC.

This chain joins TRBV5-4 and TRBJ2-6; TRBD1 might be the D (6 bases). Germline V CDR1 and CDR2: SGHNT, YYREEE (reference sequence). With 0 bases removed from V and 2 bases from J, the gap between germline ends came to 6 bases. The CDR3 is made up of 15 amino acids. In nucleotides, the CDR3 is TGTGCCAGCAGCTTGGAGGGGGCTGGGGCCAACGTCCTGACTTTC. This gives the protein CASSLEGAGANVLTF.

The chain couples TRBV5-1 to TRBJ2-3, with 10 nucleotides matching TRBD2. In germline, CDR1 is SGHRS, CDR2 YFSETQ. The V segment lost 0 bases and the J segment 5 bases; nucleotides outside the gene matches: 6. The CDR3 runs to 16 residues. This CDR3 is CASSLASGSAGDTQYF. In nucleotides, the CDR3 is TGCGCCAGCAGCTTGGCTAGCGGGAGTGCTGGAGATACGCAGTATTTT.

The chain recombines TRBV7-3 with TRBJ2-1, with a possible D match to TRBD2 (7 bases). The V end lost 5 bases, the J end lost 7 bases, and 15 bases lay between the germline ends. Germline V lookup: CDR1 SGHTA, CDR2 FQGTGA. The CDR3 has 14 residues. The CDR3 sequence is CASSQLGGGNEQFF. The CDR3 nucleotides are TGTGCCAGCAGCCAACTAGGGGGGGGAAATGAGCAGTTCTTC.

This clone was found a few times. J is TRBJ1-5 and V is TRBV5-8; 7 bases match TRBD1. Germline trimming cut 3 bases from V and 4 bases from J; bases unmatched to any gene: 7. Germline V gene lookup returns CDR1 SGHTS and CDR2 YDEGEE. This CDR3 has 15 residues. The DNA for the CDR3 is TGTGCCAGCAGCTCACAGGGGTTTTGGAATCAGCCCCAGCATTTT. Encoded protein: CASSSQGFWNQPQHF.

The CDR3 region has the DNA TGTGCCAGCAGCCGCGACAGGGTCTATGGCTACACCTTC. This encodes CASSRDRVYGYTF. The V gene is TRBV5-5, the J gene TRBJ1-2; 7 positions agree with TRBD1. V lost 4 bases to trimming and J lost 4 bases; unmatched junction nucleotides: 4. CDR1 is SGHKS and CDR2 is YYEKEE in the germline V gene (reference sequence). CDR3 length: 13 amino acids.

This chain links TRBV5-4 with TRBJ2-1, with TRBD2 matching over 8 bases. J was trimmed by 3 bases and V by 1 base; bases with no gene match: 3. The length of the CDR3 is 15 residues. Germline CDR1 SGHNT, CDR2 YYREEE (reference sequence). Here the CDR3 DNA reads TGTGCCAGCAGCTTGAATGCGGGAGGCTACAATGAGCAGTTCTTC. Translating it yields CASSLNAGGYNEQFF.

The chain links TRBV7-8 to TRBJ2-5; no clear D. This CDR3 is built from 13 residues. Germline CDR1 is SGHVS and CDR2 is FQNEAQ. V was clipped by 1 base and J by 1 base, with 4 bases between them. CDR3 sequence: CASSLGPQETQYF. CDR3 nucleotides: TGTGCCAGCAGCTTAGGGCCCCAAGAGACCCAGTACTTC.

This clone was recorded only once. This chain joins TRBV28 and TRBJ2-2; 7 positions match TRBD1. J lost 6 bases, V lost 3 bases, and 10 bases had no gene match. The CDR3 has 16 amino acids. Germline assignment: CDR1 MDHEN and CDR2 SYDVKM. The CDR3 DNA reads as TGTGCCAGCAGTTTTGGGGCAGGGGGTTTTCCCGGGGAGCTGTTTTTT. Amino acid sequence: CASSFGAGGFPGELFF.

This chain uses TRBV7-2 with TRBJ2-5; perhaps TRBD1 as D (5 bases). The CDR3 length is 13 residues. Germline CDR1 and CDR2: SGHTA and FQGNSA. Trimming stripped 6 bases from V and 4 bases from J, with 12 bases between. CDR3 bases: TGTGCCAGCAGTTCAGGGTGGGGAGAGACCCAGTACTTC. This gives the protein CASSSGWGETQYF. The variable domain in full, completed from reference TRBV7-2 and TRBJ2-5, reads GAGVSQSPSNKVTEKGKDVELRCDPISGHTALYWYRQSLGQGLEFLIYFQGNSAPDKSGLPSDRFSAERTGGSVSTLTIQRTQQEDSAVYLCASSSGWGETQYFGPGTRLLVL.

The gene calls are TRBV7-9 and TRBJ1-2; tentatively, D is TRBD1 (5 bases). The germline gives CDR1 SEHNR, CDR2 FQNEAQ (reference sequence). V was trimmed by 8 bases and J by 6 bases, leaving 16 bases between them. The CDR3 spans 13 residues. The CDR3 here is CASVGGSENGYTF. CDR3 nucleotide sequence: TGTGCCAGCGTCGGGGGATCGGAAAATGGCTACACCTTC.

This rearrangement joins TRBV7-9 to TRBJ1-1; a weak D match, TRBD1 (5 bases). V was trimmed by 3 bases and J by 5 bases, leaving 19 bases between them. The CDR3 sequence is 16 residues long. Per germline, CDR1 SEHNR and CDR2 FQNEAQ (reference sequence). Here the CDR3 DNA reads TGTGCCAGCAGCTTTGGGCAGGGCGGGGGGGGGACTGAAGCTTTCTTT. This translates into CASSFGQGGGGTEAFF.

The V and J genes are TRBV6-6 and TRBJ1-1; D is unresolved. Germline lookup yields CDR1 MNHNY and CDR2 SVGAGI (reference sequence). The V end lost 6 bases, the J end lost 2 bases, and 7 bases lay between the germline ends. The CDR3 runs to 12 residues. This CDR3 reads CASSRVNTEAFF. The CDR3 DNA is TGTGCCAGCAGCCGGGTCAACACTGAAGCTTTCTTT.

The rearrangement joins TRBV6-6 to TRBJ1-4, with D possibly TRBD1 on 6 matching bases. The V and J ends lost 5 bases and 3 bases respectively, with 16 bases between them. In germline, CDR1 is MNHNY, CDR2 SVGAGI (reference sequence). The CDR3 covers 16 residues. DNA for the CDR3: TGTGCCAGCAGTACCCGATCGACAGGCGCTAATGAAAAACTGTTTTTT. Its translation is CASSTRSTGANEKLFF.

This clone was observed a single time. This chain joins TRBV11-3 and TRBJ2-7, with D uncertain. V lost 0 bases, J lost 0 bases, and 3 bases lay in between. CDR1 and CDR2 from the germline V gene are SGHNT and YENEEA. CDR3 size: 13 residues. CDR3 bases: TGTGCCAGCAGCTTAGACAGCTCCTACGAGCAGTACTTC. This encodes CASSLDSSYEQYF. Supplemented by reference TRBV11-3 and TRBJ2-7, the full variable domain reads EAGVVQSPRYKIIEKKQPVAFWCNPISGHNTLYWYLQNLGQGPELLIRYENEEAVDDSQLPKDRFSAERLKGVDSTLKIQPAELGDSAVYLCASSLDSSYEQYFGPGTRLTVT.

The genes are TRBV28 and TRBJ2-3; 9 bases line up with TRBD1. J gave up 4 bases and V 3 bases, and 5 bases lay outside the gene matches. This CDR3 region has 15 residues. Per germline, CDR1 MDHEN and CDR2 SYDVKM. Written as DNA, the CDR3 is TGTGCCAGCAGTTTTGGGACAGGGTTTGCAGATACGCAGTATTTT. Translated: CASSFGTGFADTQYF.

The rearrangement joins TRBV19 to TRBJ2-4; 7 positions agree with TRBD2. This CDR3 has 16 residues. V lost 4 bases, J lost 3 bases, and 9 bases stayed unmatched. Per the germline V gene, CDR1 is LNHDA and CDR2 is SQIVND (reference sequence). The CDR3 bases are TGTGCCAGTAGTAGTCGAGGCGGGAGCGGCAAAAACATTCAGTACTTC. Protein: CASSSRGGSGKNIQYF.

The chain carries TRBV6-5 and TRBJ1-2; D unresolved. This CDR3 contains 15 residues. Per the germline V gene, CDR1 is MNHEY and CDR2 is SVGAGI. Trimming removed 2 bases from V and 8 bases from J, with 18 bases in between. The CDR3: CASSYTNEGAGGYTF. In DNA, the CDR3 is TGTGCCAGCAGTTACACGAACGAGGGCGCCGGGGGCTACACCTTC.

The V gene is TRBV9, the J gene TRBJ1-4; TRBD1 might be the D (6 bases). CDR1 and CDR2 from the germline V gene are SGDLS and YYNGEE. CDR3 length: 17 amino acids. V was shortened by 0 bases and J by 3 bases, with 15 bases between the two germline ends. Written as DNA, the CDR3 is TGTGCCAGCAGCGTAGTCTGGGGGCTTGGGTCTAATGAAAAACTGTTTTTT. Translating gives CASSVVWGLGSNEKLFF. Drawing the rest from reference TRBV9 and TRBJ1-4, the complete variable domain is DSGVTQTPKHLITATGQRVTLRCSPRSGDLSVYWYQQSLDQGLQFLIQYYNGEERAKGNILERFSAQQFPDLHSELNLSSLELGDSALYFCASSVVWGLGSNEKLFFGSGTQLSVL.

The CDR3: CASSQLAYEQYF. The CDR3 nucleotides are TGTGCCAGCAGTCAACTAGCGTACGAGCAGTACTTC. This chain joins TRBV6-6 and TRBJ2-7, with TRBD2 identical over 7 bases. The CDR3 is 12 amino acids. Germline V gives CDR1 MNHNY, CDR2 SVGAGI (reference sequence). After removal of 5 bases from V and 4 bases from J, the junction contained 2 bases not matched to a gene.

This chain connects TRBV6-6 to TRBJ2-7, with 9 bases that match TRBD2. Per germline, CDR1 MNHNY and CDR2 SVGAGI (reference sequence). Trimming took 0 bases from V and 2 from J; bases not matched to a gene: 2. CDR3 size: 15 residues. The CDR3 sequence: CASSYSSGGPYEQYF. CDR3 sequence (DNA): TGTGCCAGCAGTTACTCTAGCGGGGGCCCCTACGAGCAGTACTTC.

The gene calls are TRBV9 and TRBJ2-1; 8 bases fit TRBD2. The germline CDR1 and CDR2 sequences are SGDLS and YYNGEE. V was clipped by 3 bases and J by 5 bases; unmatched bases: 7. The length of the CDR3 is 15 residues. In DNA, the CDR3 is TGTGCCAGCAGCGCCTCTAGCGGGCTTGACAATGAGCAGTTCTTC. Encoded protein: CASSASSGLDNEQFF.

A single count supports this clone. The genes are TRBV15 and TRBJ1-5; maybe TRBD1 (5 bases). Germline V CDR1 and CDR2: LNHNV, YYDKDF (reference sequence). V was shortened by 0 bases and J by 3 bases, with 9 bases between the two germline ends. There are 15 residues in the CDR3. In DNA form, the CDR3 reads TGTGCCACCAGCAGAGAGGGGGGGATCAATCAGCCCCAGCATTTT. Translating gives CATSREGGINQPQHF.

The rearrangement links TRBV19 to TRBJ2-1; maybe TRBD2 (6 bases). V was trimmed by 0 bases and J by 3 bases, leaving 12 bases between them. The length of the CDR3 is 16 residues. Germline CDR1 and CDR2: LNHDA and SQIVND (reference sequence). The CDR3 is CASSIDRPSVYNEQFF. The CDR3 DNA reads TGTGCCAGTAGTATAGATAGGCCTAGCGTCTACAATGAGCAGTTCTTC.

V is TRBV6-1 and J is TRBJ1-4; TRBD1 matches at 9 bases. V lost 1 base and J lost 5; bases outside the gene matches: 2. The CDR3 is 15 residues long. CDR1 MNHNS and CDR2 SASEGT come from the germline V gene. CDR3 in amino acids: CASSEGDRDNEKLFF. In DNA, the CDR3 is TGTGCCAGCAGTGAAGGGGACAGGGACAATGAAAAACTGTTTTTT.

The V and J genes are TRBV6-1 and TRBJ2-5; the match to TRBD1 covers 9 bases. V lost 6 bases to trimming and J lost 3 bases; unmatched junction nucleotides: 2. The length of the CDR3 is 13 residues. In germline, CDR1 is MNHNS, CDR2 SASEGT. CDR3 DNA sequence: TGTGCCAGCAGGCGGACAGGGGAAGAGACCCAGTACTTC. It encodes CASRRTGEETQYF.

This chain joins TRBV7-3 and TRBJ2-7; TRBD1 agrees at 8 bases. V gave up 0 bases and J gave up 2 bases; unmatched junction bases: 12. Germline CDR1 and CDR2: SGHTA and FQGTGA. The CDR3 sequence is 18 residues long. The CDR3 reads CASSLTGKQDRDPYEQYF. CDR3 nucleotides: TGTGCCAGCAGCTTAACGGGAAAACAGGACAGGGACCCCTACGAGCAGTACTTC.